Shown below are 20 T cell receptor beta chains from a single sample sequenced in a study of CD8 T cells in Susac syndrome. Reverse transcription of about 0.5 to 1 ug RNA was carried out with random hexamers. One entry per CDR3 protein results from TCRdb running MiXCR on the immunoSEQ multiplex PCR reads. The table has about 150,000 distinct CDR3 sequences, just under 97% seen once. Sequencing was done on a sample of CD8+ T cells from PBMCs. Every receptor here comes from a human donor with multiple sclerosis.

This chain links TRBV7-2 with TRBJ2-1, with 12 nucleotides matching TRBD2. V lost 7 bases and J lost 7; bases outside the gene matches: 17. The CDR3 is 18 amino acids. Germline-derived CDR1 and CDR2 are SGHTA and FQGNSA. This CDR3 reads CASTHLRELAGGLNEQFF. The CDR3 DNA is TGTGCCAGCACCCACTTAAGGGAGCTAGCGGGGGGGTTGAATGAGCAGTTCTTC.

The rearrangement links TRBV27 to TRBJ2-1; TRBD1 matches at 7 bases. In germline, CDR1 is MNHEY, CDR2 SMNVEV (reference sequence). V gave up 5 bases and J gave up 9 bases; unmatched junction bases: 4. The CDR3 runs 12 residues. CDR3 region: CASSRQGFEQFF. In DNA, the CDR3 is TGTGCCAGCAGTAGACAGGGTTTTGAGCAGTTCTTC.

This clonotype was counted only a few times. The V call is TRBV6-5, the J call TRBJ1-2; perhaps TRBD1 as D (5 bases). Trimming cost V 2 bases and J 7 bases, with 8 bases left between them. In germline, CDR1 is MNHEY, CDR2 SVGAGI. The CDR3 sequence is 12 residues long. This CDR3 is CASSYIGGGYTF. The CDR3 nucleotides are TGTGCCAGCAGTTACATCGGGGGTGGCTACACCTTC.

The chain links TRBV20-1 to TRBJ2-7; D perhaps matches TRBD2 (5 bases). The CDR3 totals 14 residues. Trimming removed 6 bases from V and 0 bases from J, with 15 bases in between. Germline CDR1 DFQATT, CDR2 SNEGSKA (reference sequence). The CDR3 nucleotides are TGCAGTGCCAGATCGGGATCTGGCTCCTACGAGCAGTACTTC. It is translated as CSARSGSGSYEQYF.

The CDR3 DNA reads as TGTGCCAGCAGGAGACAAGGGGACACTGAAGCTTTCTTT. Translating gives CASRRQGDTEAFF. The V and J genes are TRBV27 and TRBJ1-1; the D gene is possibly TRBD1 (5 bases). The CDR3 spans 13 residues. Germline V gene sequence: CDR1 MNHEY, CDR2 SMNVEV (reference sequence). V dropped 6 bases and J dropped 3 bases, with 11 bases sitting between them.

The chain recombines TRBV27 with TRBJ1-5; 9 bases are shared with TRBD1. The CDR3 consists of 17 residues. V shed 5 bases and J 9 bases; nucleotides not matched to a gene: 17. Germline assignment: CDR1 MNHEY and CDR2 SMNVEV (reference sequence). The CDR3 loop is CASSPRTGDNTYGPQHF. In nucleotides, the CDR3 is TGTGCCAGCAGTCCGCGGACAGGGGATAACACTTATGGGCCCCAGCATTTT.

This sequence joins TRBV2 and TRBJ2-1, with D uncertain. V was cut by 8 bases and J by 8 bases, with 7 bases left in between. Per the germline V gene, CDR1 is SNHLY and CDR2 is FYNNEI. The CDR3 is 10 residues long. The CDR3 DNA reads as TGTGCCAGCGTGGGGTATGAGCAGTTCTTC. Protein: CASVGYEQFF.

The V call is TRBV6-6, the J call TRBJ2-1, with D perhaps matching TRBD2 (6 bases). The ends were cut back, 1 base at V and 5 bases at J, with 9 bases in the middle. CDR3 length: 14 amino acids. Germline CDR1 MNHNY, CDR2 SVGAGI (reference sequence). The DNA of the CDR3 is TGTGCCAGCAGTTACTACGCGGGACACAATGAGCAGTTCTTC. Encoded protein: CASSYYAGHNEQFF.

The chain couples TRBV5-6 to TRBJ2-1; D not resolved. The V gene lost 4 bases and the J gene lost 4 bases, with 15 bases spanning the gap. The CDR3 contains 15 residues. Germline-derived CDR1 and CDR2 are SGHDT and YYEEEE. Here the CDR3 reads CASSQEQSFYNEQFF. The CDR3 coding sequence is TGTGCCAGCAGCCAAGAACAGAGCTTTTACAATGAGCAGTTCTTC.

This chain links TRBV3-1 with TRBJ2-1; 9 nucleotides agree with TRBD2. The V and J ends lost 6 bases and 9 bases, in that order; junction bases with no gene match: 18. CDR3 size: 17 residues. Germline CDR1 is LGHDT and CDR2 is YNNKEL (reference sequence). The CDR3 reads CASSPRSLAGELAEQFF. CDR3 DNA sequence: TGTGCCAGCAGTCCAAGAAGCTTAGCGGGGGAATTGGCTGAGCAGTTCTTC.

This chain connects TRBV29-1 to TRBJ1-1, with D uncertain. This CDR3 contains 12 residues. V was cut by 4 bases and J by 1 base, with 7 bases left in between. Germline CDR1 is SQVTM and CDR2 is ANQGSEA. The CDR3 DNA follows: TGCAGCGTTGGACGGACGAACACTGAAGCTTTCTTT. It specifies CSVGRTNTEAFF.

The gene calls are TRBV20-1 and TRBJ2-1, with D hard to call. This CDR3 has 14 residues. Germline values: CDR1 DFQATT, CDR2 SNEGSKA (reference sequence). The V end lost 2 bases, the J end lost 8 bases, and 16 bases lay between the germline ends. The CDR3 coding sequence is TGCAGTGCTAGACTGGCAGGTGTCATCGATGAGCAGTTCTTC. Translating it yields CSARLAGVIDEQFF.

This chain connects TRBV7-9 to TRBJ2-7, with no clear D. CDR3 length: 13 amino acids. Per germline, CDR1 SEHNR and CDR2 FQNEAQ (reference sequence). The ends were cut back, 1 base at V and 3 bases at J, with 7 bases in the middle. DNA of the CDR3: TGTGCCAGCAGCTTAGGTCCAGACTACGAGCAGTACGTC. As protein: CASSLGPDYEQYV.

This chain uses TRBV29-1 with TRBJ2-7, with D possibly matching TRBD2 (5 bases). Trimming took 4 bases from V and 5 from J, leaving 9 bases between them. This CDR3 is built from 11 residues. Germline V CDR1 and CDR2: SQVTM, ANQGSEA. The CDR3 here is CSVVASNEQYV. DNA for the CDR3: TGCAGCGTTGTCGCTAGCAACGAGCAGTACGTC.

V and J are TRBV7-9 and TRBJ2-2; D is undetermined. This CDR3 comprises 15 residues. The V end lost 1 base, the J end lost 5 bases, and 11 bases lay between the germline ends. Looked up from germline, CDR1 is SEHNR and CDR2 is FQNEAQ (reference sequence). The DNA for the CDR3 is TGTGCCAGCAGCTTAGTAGGAAGTGAGACCGGGGAGCTGTTTTTT. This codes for CASSLVGSETGELFF.

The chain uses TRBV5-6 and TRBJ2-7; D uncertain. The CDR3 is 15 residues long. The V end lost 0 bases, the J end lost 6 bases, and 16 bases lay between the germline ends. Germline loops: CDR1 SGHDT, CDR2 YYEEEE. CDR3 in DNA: TGTGCCAGCAGCTTGGCGGGCAAACCACCGGCCGAGCAGTACTTC. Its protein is CASSLAGKPPAEQYF.

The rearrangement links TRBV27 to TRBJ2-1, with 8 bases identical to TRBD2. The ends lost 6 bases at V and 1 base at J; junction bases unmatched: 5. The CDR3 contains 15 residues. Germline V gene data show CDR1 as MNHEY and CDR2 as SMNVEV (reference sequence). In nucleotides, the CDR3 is TGTGCCAGCAGCACAGCGGGGGCTTCCTACAATGAGCAGTTCTTC. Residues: CASSTAGASYNEQFF.

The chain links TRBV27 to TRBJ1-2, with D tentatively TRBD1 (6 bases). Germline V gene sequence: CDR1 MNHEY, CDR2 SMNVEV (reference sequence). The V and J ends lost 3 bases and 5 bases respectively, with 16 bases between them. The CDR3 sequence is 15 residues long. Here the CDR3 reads CASSLGGRGVYGYTF. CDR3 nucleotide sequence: TGTGCCAGCAGTTTGGGCGGTAGGGGGGTTTATGGCTACACCTTC.

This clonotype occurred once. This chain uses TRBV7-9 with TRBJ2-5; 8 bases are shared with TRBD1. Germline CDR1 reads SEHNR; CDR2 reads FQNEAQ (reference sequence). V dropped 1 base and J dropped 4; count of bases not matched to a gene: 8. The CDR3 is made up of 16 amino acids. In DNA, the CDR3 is TGTGCCAGCAGCTTAGACCCTGGGACAGGCGTAGAGACCCAGTACTTC. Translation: CASSLDPGTGVETQYF.

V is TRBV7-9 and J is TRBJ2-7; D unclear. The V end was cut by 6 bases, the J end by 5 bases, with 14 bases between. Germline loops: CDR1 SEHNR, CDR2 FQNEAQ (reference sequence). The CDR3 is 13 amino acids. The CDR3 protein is CASSRKSMDEQYF. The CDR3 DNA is TGTGCCAGCAGTCGTAAGTCAATGGACGAGCAGTACTTC. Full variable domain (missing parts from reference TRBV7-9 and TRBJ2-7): DTGVSQNPRHKITKRGQNVTFRCDPISEHNRLYWYRQTLGQGPEFLTYFQNEAQLEKSRLLSDRFSAERPKGSFSTLEIQRTEQGDSAMYLCASSRKSMDEQYFGPGTRLTVT.